The T cell receptor (beta chain) described here comes from a study of control samples from healthy donors and cancer patients. This CDR3 contains 15 residues. CDR1 is SEHNR and CDR2 is FQNEAQ in the germline V gene (reference sequence). J lost 11 bases, V lost 1 base, and 8 bases had no gene match. Some clones are missing from TCRdb's copy, which holds only in-frame ones; the method was immunoSEQ multiplex PCR. The sample has approximately 150,000 clones, under 95% seen once; the top ten hold around 1.5%. Sequencing was done on a sample of blood. This receptor was obtained from a woman aged 18-35 years in good health. The rearrangement links TRBV7-9 to TRBJ1-1, with TRBD1 matching 12 bases. The CDR3 loop is CASSLVGQGAVGAFF. CDR3 DNA sequence: TGTGCCAGCAGCTTAGTGGGACAGGGGGCCGTGGGGGCTTTCTTT. Based on the CDR3 plus reference TRBV7-9 and TRBJ1-1, the full variable domain is DTGVSQNPRHKITKRGQNVTFRCDPISEHNRLYWYRQTLGQGPEFLTYFQNEAQLEKSRLLSDRFSAERPKGSFSTLEIQRTEQGDSAMYLCASSLVGQGAVGAFFGQGTRLTVV.